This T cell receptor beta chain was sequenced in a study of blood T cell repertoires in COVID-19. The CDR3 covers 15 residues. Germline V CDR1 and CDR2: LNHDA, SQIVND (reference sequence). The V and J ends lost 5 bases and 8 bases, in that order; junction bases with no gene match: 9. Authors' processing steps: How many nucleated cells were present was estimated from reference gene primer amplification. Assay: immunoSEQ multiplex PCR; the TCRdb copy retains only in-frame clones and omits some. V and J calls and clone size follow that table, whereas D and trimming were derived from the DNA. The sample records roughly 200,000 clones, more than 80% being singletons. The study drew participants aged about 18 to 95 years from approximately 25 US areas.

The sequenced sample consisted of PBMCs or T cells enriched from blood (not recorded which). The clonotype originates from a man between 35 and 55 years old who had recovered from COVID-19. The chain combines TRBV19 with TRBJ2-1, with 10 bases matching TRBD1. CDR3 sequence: CASSGRDRGYYEQFF. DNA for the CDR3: TGTGCCAGTAGTGGCCGGGACAGGGGATATTATGAGCAGTTCTTC.